What follows are 8 T cell receptor beta chains derived from one specimen sequenced in a study of CD8 T cells in ankylosing spondylitis. MiXCR, run by TCRdb on the 5' RACE reads, gives a single entry per CDR3 protein. The sample shows about 220,000 distinct CDR3 sequences, more than 9% of them seen only once. The sequenced sample consisted of blood, either unsorted or a sorted T cell fraction (not recorded which). The receptor set was obtained from a male donor with ankylosing spondylitis or in good health (not recorded which).

At least ten counts were recorded for this clonotype. V is TRBV7-8 and J is TRBJ2-6; D unclear. V lost 2 bases and J lost 2, with 7 bases in between. Per germline, CDR1 SGHVS and CDR2 FQNEAQ. The CDR3 sequence is 15 residues long. In nucleotides, the CDR3 is TGTGCCAGCAGCTTACCTGGGACTGGGGCCAACGTCCTGACTTTC. Translation gives CASSLPGTGANVLTF.

This chain joins TRBV3-1 and TRBJ2-5; maybe TRBD2 (7 bases). The CDR3 spans 16 residues. V was pared by 4 bases and J by 4 bases, with 19 bases between. The V gene's germline CDR1 is LGHDT and CDR2 YNNKEL (reference sequence). CDR3 coding DNA: TGTGCCAGCAGCCGACTTGGGGGGGCCCCTGCAGAGACCCAGTACTTC. Translating gives CASSRLGGAPAETQYF.

This clonotype was observed many times. This chain joins TRBV20-1 and TRBJ1-1; D unresolved. The CDR3 runs to 15 residues. Trimming removed 0 bases at V and 0 bases at J, with 11 bases between. Germline CDR1 reads DFQATT; CDR2 reads SNEGSKA (reference sequence). In DNA, the CDR3 is TGCAGTGCTAGAGATCGGAACGGCATGAACACTGAAGCTTTCTTT. This gives the protein CSARDRNGMNTEAFF.

Ten or more counts support this clonotype. This chain connects TRBV7-8 to TRBJ1-1; D remains unclear. CDR3 length: 14 residues. V lost 4 bases to trimming and J lost 1 base, with 10 bases between them. CDR1 is SGHVS, CDR2 FQNEAQ, per germline. The CDR3 spells CASSWRRENTEAFF. The CDR3 DNA reads TGTGCCAGCAGCTGGCGCCGGGAGAACACTGAAGCTTTCTTT.

The chain carries TRBV3-1 and TRBJ2-3; no clear D gene. The CDR3 is 17 residues long. The V gene's germline CDR1 is LGHDT and CDR2 YNNKEL (reference sequence). V lost 0 bases and J lost 7, with 20 bases in between. The chain's CDR3 is CASSQEPDTYPSHTQYF. In DNA, the CDR3 is TGTGCCAGCAGCCAAGAGCCCGATACTTACCCATCTCATACGCAGTATTTT.

In this sample, this clonotype turned up many times. This chain joins TRBV7-3 and TRBJ2-5; 7 bases match TRBD1. The CDR3 is 19 amino acids. The V segment lost 3 bases and the J segment 2 bases; nucleotides outside the gene matches: 18. From germline, CDR1 is SGHTA and CDR2 FQGTGA. The CDR3 spells CASSFIPDRAPMRQETQYF. Here the CDR3 DNA reads TGTGCCAGCAGCTTCATCCCCGACAGGGCCCCAATGAGACAAGAGACCCAGTACTTC.

This clonotype was recorded a few times. The genes are TRBV5-6 and TRBJ2-4, with TRBD1 matching over 8 bases. Germline V CDR1 and CDR2: SGHDT, YYEEEE. The CDR3 is 15 residues long. After removal of 3 bases from V and 5 bases from J, the junction contained 7 bases not matched to a gene. DNA of the CDR3: TGTGCCAGCAGCTCCTCGACAGGGGCTCAAAACATTCAGTACTTC. Residues: CASSSSTGAQNIQYF.

This clonotype has only a few counts. The chain couples TRBV7-3 to TRBJ1-1; a weak D match, TRBD1 (5 bases). This CDR3 contains 14 residues. Germline-derived CDR1 and CDR2 are SGHTA and FQGTGA. Trimming pared 4 bases from V and 1 base from J, leaving 10 bases between. The CDR3 region has the DNA TGTGCCAGCAGCTCCTACGGACAGAACACTGAAGCTTTCTTT. Protein sequence: CASSSYGQNTEAFF.